This T cell receptor beta chain derives from a study of cytomegalovirus exposure and HLA in healthy donors. CDR1 SGHNT and CDR2 YYREEE come from the germline V gene (reference sequence). The CDR3 spans 14 residues. Trimming cost V 0 bases and J 2 bases, with 9 bases left between them. Study results and limitations: The investigators catalogued 150 to 200 TCR beta chains as cytomegalovirus-associated.

PCR employed 60 Vbeta and 13 Jbeta primers. Assay: immunoSEQ multiplex PCR; the TCRdb copy retains only in-frame clones and omits some. Seen here are roughly 110,000 clones, roughly four fifths observed once, and the top ten hold less than 2.5%. As for this clone: Its specificity is not known.

The sample consisted of PBMCs. The sequence came from a man in his late teens or twenties in good health and CMV-seronegative. V gene TRBV5-4 combines with J gene TRBJ2-7, with D possibly being TRBD1 (5 bases). CDR3 sequence: CASSLGQRPYEQYF. CDR3 in DNA: TGTGCCAGCAGCTTGGGACAGAGACCCTACGAGCAGTACTTC. Variable domain in full (rest from reference TRBV5-4 and TRBJ2-7): ETGVTQSPTHLIKTRGQQVTLRCSSQSGHNTVSWYQQALGQGPQFIFQYYREEENGRGNFPPRFSGLQFPNYSSELNVNALELDDSALYLCASSLGQRPYEQYFGPGTRLTVT.